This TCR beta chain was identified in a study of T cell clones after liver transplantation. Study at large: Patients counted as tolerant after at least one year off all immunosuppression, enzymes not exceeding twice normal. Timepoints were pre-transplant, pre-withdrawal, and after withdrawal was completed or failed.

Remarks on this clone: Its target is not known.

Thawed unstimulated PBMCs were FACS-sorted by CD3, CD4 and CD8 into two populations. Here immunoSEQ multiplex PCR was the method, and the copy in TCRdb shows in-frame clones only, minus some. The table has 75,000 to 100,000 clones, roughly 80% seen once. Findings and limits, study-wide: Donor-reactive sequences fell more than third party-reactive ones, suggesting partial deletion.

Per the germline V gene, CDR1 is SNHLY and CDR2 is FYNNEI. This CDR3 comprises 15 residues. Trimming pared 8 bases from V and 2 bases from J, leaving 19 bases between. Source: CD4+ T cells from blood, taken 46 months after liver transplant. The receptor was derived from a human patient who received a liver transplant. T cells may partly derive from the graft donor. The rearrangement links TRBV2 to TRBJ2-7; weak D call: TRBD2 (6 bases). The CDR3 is CASGRSGFSTYEQYF. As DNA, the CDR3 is TGTGCCAGCGGGAGGAGCGGGTTTTCCACCTACGAGCAGTACTTC.